This is a list of T cell receptor beta chains from one sample in a study of glioma-infiltrating T cells after dendritic cell vaccination. Profiled with immunoSEQ multiplex PCR; TCRdb holds only in-frame clones, not every one. The sample lists fewer than 75,000 clones, about 86% occurring once. The input for sequencing was blood, taken before dendritic cell vaccination. The receptors shown here come from a human donor with glioblastoma. CDR3s include the opening cysteine and the closing phenylalanine or tryptophan. A D gene is named only where the DNA matches it firmly. The size field is filled for only some rows; it gives once, few, many or a size class.

J gene: TRBJ2-5; V gene: TRBV7-2; clone size: .; D gene: .; CDR3 DNA: TGTGCCAGCAGACCAACAAACCAAGAGACCCAGTACTTC; CDR3 protein: CASRPTNQETQYF
J gene: TRBJ1-1; V gene: TRBV7-9; clone size: .; D gene: TRBD1; CDR3 DNA: TGTGCCAGCAGCTCACGGACAGGGTTGGAAACTGAAGCTTTCTTT; CDR3 protein: CASSSRTGLETEAFF
J gene: TRBJ2-5; V gene: TRBV7-7; clone size: .; D gene: TRBD2; CDR3 DNA: TGTGCTAGCAGCTTACAGACTAGCGGGGTACAGACCCAGTACTTC; CDR3 protein: CASSLQTSGVQTQYF
J gene: TRBJ1-5; V gene: TRBV5-1; clone size: .; D gene: .; CDR3 DNA: TGCGCCAGCAGCGCGGGCAACAATCAGCCCCAGCATTTT; CDR3 protein: CASSAGNNQPQHF
J gene: TRBJ1-2; V gene: TRBV5-4; clone size: .; D gene: TRBD1; CDR3 DNA: TGTGCCAGCAGCCTGCAGGGGGATGGCTACACCTTC; CDR3 protein: CASSLQGDGYTF
J gene: TRBJ1-6; V gene: TRBV6-1; clone size: .; D gene: .; CDR3 DNA: TGTGCCAGCAGTGAACTTTTGAGCTCCTATAATTCACCCCTCCACTTT; CDR3 protein: CASSELLSSYNSPLHF
J gene: TRBJ2-7; V gene: TRBV10-3; clone size: .; D gene: TRBD2; CDR3 DNA: TGTGCCATCAGTGAGTCGTATGGCGGGGGAGCTTACTACGAGCAGTACTTC; CDR3 protein: CAISESYGGGAYYEQYF
J gene: TRBJ2-1; V gene: TRBV5-8; clone size: few; D gene: .; CDR3 DNA: TGTGCCAGCAGCTTTAAGGGAGGAGCCTACAATGAGCAGTTCTTC; CDR3 protein: CASSFKGGAYNEQFF
J gene: TRBJ1-2; V gene: TRBV5-8; clone size: .; D gene: .; CDR3 DNA: TGTGCCAGCAGCTTGCCTCCAGGGTATGATGGCTACACCTTC; CDR3 protein: CASSLPPGYDGYTF
J gene: TRBJ1-5; V gene: TRBV2; clone size: .; D gene: TRBD1; CDR3 DNA: TGTGCCAGCAGTACGACAGGGAATTTTCAGCCCCAGCATTTT; CDR3 protein: CASSTTGNFQPQHF
J gene: TRBJ1-3; V gene: TRBV13; clone size: .; D gene: TRBD1; CDR3 DNA: TGTGCCAGCAGCTTTCTTGGACAGGGTAACTCTGGAAACACCATATATTTT; CDR3 protein: CASSFLGQGNSGNTIYF
J gene: TRBJ2-2; V gene: TRBV9; clone size: .; D gene: TRBD1; CDR3 DNA: TGTGCCAGCAGCGCCACCGGGACAGGGGGCTTCGGGGAGCTGTTTTTT; CDR3 protein: CASSATGTGGFGELFF
J gene: TRBJ1-5; V gene: TRBV4-1; clone size: .; D gene: .; CDR3 DNA: TGCGCCAGCAGCCTACAGGACAATCAGCCCCAGCATTTT; CDR3 protein: CASSLQDNQPQHF
J gene: TRBJ1-5; V gene: TRBV5-1; clone size: .; D gene: .; CDR3 DNA: TGCGCCAGCAGTTTGGGGGGGGGAGGCCAGCCCCAGCATTTT; CDR3 protein: CASSLGGGGQPQHF
J gene: TRBJ2-1; V gene: TRBV7-2; clone size: .; D gene: TRBD1; CDR3 DNA: TGTGCCAGCAGGCGTTCGCCCAGGGGGCTTCGCGAAAATGAGCAGTTCTTC; CDR3 protein: CASRRSPRGLRENEQFF
J gene: TRBJ2-7; V gene: TRBV7-8; clone size: .; D gene: TRBD1; CDR3 DNA: TGTGCCAGCAGCTTAGCCCCGGGACAGGGGCCCGACGGGGAGTACTTC; CDR3 protein: CASSLAPGQGPDGEYF
J gene: TRBJ1-3; V gene: TRBV28; clone size: few; D gene: TRBD1; CDR3 DNA: TGTGCCAGCAGTCCGCCCCTGGGGACAGACTCTGGAAACACCATATATTTT; CDR3 protein: CASSPPLGTDSGNTIYF
J gene: TRBJ2-7; V gene: TRBV6-5; clone size: many; D gene: .; CDR3 DNA: TGTGCCAGCAGTTACTCTCGGGGTTACGAGCAGTACTTC; CDR3 protein: CASSYSRGYEQYF
J gene: TRBJ1-2; V gene: TRBV4-1; clone size: .; D gene: TRBD1; CDR3 DNA: TGCGCCAGCAGCCAAGATCGCTGGGACAGGGAGGGCTACACCTTC; CDR3 protein: CASSQDRWDREGYTF
J gene: TRBJ1-2; V gene: TRBV5-1; clone size: .; D gene: .; CDR3 DNA: TGCGCCAGCAGCTCCGAGCCGCAGGGTTATGGCTACACCTTC; CDR3 protein: CASSSEPQGYGYTF
J gene: TRBJ2-7; V gene: TRBV11-1; clone size: few; D gene: .; CDR3 DNA: TGTGCCAGCAGCTCCGGGACAAAAAACGAGCAGTACTTC; CDR3 protein: CASSSGTKNEQYF
J gene: TRBJ1-1; V gene: TRBV28; clone size: .; D gene: .; CDR3 DNA: TGTGCCAGCAGTTTAAGCCAGGGGAGCACTGAAGCTTTCTTT; CDR3 protein: CASSLSQGSTEAFF
J gene: TRBJ2-1; V gene: TRBV6-1; clone size: .; D gene: TRBD1; CDR3 DNA: TGTGCCAGCAGTGAATATATCACAGGGGGTGGCAATGAGCAGTTCTTC; CDR3 protein: CASSEYITGGGNEQFF
J gene: TRBJ2-1; V gene: TRBV5-1; clone size: once; D gene: TRBD1; CDR3 DNA: TGCGCCAGCAGCTCGACAGGGGGCTCCTACAATGAGCAGTTCTTC; CDR3 protein: CASSSTGGSYNEQFF
J gene: TRBJ1-6; V gene: TRBV5-1; clone size: .; D gene: TRBD1; CDR3 DNA: TGCGCCAGCAGCCGCCTGACAGGGTTAAATTCACCCCTCCACTTT; CDR3 protein: CASSRLTGLNSPLHF
J gene: TRBJ1-1; V gene: TRBV2; clone size: .; D gene: .; CDR3 DNA: TGTGCCAGCAGTGATGTCAGGGACACTGAAGCTTTCTTT; CDR3 protein: CASSDVRDTEAFF
J gene: TRBJ1-5; V gene: TRBV19; clone size: once; D gene: .; CDR3 DNA: TGTGCCAGTAGGGTTGTTACAGGAGACCTAAATCAGCCCCAGCATTTT; CDR3 protein: CASRVVTGDLNQPQHF
J gene: TRBJ2-7; V gene: TRBV9; clone size: .; D gene: TRBD2; CDR3 DNA: TGTGCCAGCAGCGTAGAGCTAGCGGGGTTAAACGAGCAGTACTTC; CDR3 protein: CASSVELAGLNEQYF
J gene: TRBJ2-7; V gene: TRBV14; clone size: .; D gene: .; CDR3 DNA: TGTGCCAGCAGCCATTGGACAAGACCCTACGAGCAGTACTTC; CDR3 protein: CASSHWTRPYEQYF
J gene: TRBJ1-1; V gene: TRBV2; clone size: .; D gene: .; CDR3 DNA: TGTGCCAGCAGCTCGAGACAGTCTGGTGAAGCTTTCTTT; CDR3 protein: CASSSRQSGEAFF
J gene: TRBJ1-5; V gene: TRBV6-5; clone size: .; D gene: TRBD1; CDR3 DNA: TGTGCCAGCAGCCCGGGACAGGGGTTTCGGCTGCCCCAGCATTTT; CDR3 protein: CASSPGQGFRLPQHF
J gene: TRBJ2-7; V gene: TRBV14; clone size: .; D gene: .; CDR3 DNA: TGTGCCAGCAGCAAAACAGGGCGCGAGCAGTACTTC; CDR3 protein: CASSKTGREQYF
J gene: TRBJ1-6; V gene: TRBV7-9; clone size: .; D gene: .; CDR3 DNA: TGTGCCAGCACCCTTCTAGTTAATTCACCCCTCCACTTT; CDR3 protein: CASTLLVNSPLHF
J gene: TRBJ2-1; V gene: TRBV25-1; clone size: .; D gene: TRBD1; CDR3 DNA: TGTGCCAGCAGGAGGGGACAGGGGATCTTTGGCTACAATGAGCAGTTCTTC; CDR3 protein: CASRRGQGIFGYNEQFF
J gene: TRBJ1-1; V gene: TRBV25-1; clone size: .; D gene: .; CDR3 DNA: TGTGCCAGCAGTGAATCTGGTAGGATGGGACTTTTGAACACTGAAGCTTTCTTT; CDR3 protein: CASSESGRMGLLNTEAFF
J gene: TRBJ2-7; V gene: TRBV5-8; clone size: .; D gene: .; CDR3 DNA: TGTGCCAGCAGTTTGGCAAAAGGAGGCTACTACGAGCAGTACTTC; CDR3 protein: CASSLAKGGYYEQYF
J gene: TRBJ2-7; V gene: TRBV11-2; clone size: .; D gene: .; CDR3 DNA: TGTGCCAGCAGCCTAGAAGCCGGCGAGCAGTACTTC; CDR3 protein: CASSLEAGEQYF
J gene: TRBJ2-2; V gene: TRBV5-1; clone size: .; D gene: TRBD2; CDR3 DNA: TGCGCCAGCAGCACCTTAGCGGGGGTGAACACCGGGGAGCTGTTTTTT; CDR3 protein: CASSTLAGVNTGELFF
J gene: TRBJ1-4; V gene: TRBV27; clone size: few; D gene: .; CDR3 DNA: TGTGCCAGCAGTTTTTCGGGGGAGGGTGAAAAACTGTTTTTT; CDR3 protein: CASSFSGEGEKLFF
J gene: TRBJ2-1; V gene: TRBV30; clone size: .; D gene: .; CDR3 DNA: TGTGCCTGGAGTGCCCTAAACAATGAGCAGTTCTTC; CDR3 protein: CAWSALNNEQFF
J gene: TRBJ1-1; V gene: TRBV6-5; clone size: few; D gene: TRBD1; CDR3 DNA: TGTGCCAGCGAGGACAGGGAACACACTGAAGCTTTCTTT; CDR3 protein: CASEDREHTEAFF
J gene: TRBJ1-4; V gene: TRBV10-3; clone size: .; D gene: .; CDR3 DNA: TGTGCCATCAAGGACAGTTCTAATGAAAAACTGTTTTTT; CDR3 protein: CAIKDSSNEKLFF
J gene: TRBJ2-7; V gene: TRBV7-2; clone size: .; D gene: .; CDR3 DNA: TGTGCCAGCAGCCAAGACTGGGTCAGCTCCTACGAGCAGTACTTC; CDR3 protein: CASSQDWVSSYEQYF
J gene: TRBJ1-5; V gene: TRBV18; clone size: .; D gene: TRBD1; CDR3 DNA: TGTGCCAGCTCTCCTTCGGACAGGAATCAGCCCCAGCATTTT; CDR3 protein: CASSPSDRNQPQHF
J gene: TRBJ2-5; V gene: TRBV5-1; clone size: .; D gene: .; CDR3 DNA: TGCGCCAGCAGCTTGGGACTAGGGGCAGCTCCAGAGACCCAGTACTTC; CDR3 protein: CASSLGLGAAPETQYF